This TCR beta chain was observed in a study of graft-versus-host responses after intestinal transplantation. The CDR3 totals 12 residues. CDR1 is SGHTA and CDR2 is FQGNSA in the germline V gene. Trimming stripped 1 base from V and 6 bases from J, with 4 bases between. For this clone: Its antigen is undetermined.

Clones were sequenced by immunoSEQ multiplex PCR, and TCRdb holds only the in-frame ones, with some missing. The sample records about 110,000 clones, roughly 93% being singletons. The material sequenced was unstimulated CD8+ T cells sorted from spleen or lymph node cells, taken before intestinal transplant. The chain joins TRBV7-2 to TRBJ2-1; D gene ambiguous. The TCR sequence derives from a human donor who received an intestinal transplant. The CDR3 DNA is TGTGCCAGCAGCTTAGGCTTCAATGAGCAGTTCTTC. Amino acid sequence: CASSLGFNEQFF. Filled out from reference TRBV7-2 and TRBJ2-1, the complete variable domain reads GAGVSQSPSNKVTEKGKDVELRCDPISGHTALYWYRQSLGQGLEFLIYFQGNSAPDKSGLPSDRFSAERTGGSVSTLTIQRTQQEDSAVYLCASSLGFNEQFFGPGTRLTVL.